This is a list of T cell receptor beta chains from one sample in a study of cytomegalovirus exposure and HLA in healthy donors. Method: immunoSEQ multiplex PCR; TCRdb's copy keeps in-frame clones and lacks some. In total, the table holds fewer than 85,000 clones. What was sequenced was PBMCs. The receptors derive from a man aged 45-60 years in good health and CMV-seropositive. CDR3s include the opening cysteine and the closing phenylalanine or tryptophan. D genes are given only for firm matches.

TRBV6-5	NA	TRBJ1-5	TGTGCCAGCAGTTTCTCCTTAGGACAACCCCAGCATTTT	CASSFSLGQPQHF
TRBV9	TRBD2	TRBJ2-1	TGTGCCAGCAGCAGGACTAGCGGGAGAGGAGGCCACAATGAGCAGTTCTTC	CASSRTSGRGGHNEQFF
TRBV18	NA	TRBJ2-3	TGTGCCAGCTCACCAAGCGGTAACACAGATGCGCAGTATTTT	CASSPSGNTDAQYF
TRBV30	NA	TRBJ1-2	TGTGCCTGGAGCTCGGGGGTGGGGGATGGCTACACCTTC	CAWSSGVGDGYTF
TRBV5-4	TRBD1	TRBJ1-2	TGTGCCAGCAGCTGGGACAGGGGGTTGGAGGGCTACACCTTC	CASSWDRGLEGYTF
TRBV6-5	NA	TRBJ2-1	TGTGCCAGCATGGGGCAATCGAATGAGCAGTTCTTC	CASMGQSNEQFF
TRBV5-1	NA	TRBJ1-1	TGCGCCAGCAGCTTGGAACGGAGGAACACTGAAGCTTTCTTT	CASSLERRNTEAFF
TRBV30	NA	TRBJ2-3	TGTGCCTGGAGTGTGGTCGGGACAGATACGCAGTATTTT	CAWSVVGTDTQYF
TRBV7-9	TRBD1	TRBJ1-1	TGTGCCAGCAGCTTAGGGGCAGGGGGCATCAACACTGAAGCTTTCTTT	CASSLGAGGINTEAFF
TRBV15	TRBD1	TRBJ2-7	TGTGCCACCAGCTCCACTCCAAGGGGGCAAGGCTCCTACGAGCAGTACTTC	CATSSTPRGQGSYEQYF
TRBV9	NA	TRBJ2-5	TGTGCCAGCAGCGTAGAACAATTCCAAGAGACCCAGTACTTC	CASSVEQFQETQYF
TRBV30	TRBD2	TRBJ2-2	TGTGCCTGGAGTATGGCGGGGGGCCGATCCGGGGAGCTGTTTTTT	CAWSMAGGRSGELFF
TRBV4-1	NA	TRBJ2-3	TGCGCCAGCAGCCAAGATTCCCTCGGGACTCCCCTGGGGACAGATACGCAGTATTTT	CASSQDSLGTPLGTDTQYF
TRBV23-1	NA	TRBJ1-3	TGCGCCAGCAGTCGCCAGTCCGGGACTAGTAGGCGAAACACCATATATTTT	CASSRQSGTSRRNTIYF
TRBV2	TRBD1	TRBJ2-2	TGTGCCAGCAGGGCCCCCGGGACAGGATTTGACACCGGGGAGCTGTTTTTT	CASRAPGTGFDTGELFF
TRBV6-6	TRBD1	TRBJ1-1	TGTGCCAGCAGTCCCGCGGGACAGGGGTCTGAAGCTTTCTTT	CASSPAGQGSEAFF
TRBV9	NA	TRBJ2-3	TGTGCCAGCAGCGCCTCATCCGGACTTGCGGGGGCCAACACAGATACGCAGTATTTT	CASSASSGLAGANTDTQYF
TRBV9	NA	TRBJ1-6	TGTGCCAGCAGCCTTTGGGGGCCTGGTTCACCCCTCCACTTT	CASSLWGPGSPLHF
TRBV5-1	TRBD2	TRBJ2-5	TGCGCCAGCAGCTCCTCAGTAGCGGGTGAAGAGACCCAGTACTTC	CASSSSVAGEETQYF
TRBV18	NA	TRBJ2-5	TGTGCCAGCTCACCCCCGGGACAAATGGAGACCCAGTACTTC	CASSPPGQMETQYF
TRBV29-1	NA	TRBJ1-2	TGCAGCGTTGTAAGTTCGGGCTATGGCTACACCTTC	CSVVSSGYGYTF
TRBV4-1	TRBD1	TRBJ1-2	TGCGCCAGCAGCCAAGAGTGGGGACAGGGGGAAGTGGGTGGCTACACCTTC	CASSQEWGQGEVGGYTF
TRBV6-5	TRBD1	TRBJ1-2	TGTGCCAGCAGTTACTCGAGATTGGACAGGGAAAAAGACTACACCTTC	CASSYSRLDREKDYTF
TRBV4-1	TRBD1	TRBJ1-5	TGCGCCAGCAGCCTAGGACAGGCCTCGGGCAATCAGCCCCAGCATTTT	CASSLGQASGNQPQHF
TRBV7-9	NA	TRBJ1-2	TGTGCCAGCACCTCAACCGACAGCTATGGCTACACCTTC	CASTSTDSYGYTF
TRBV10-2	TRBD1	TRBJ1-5	TGCGCCAGCAGGGATACAGGGGTCGGGCAGCCCCAGCATTTT	CASRDTGVGQPQHF
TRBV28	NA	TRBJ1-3	TGTGCCAGCGGTATTTACTCTGGTGGAAACACCATATATTTT	CASGIYSGGNTIYF
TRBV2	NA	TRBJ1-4	TGTGCCAGCAGTGGTTCGACAGGCACTAATGAAAAACTGTTTTTT	CASSGSTGTNEKLFF
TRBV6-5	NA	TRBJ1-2	TGTGCCAGCAGTTATGTCCGCAGGGGTCGTTATGGCTACACCTTC	CASSYVRRGRYGYTF
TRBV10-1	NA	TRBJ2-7	TGCGCCAGCAGCCCTATTGGACAGCTCCTAGCCTACGAGCAGTACTTC	CASSPIGQLLAYEQYF
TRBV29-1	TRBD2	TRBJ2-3	TGCAGCGTTGAAGTTGGGTATCTAGCGGGGGGGCGGAGCACAGATACGCAGTATTTT	CSVEVGYLAGGRSTDTQYF
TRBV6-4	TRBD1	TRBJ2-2	TGTGCCAGCGACCCGGACAGGTGGGACACCGGGGAGCTGTTTTTT	CASDPDRWDTGELFF
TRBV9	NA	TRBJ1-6	TGTGCCAGCAGCGTAGGAGGCCTCGATAATTCACCCCTCCACTTT	CASSVGGLDNSPLHF
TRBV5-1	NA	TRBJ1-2	TGCGCCAGCAGGAGTTCCGGTGGGGCGGACTATGGCTACACCTTC	CASRSSGGADYGYTF
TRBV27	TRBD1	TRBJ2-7	TGTGCCAGCAGTTGGGACAGGAACTACGAGCAGTACTTC	CASSWDRNYEQYF
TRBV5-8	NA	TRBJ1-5	TGTGCCAGCAGCTTCACAGGGTATAATCAGCCCCAGCATTTT	CASSFTGYNQPQHF
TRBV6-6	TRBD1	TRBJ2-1	TGTGCCAGCAGAAACAGGGGGCTCTACAATGAGCAGTTCTTC	CASRNRGLYNEQFF
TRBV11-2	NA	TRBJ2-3	TGTGCCAGCAGCTTAGGGGCTAGCGCAAGAGGAGATACGCAGTATTTT	CASSLGASARGDTQYF
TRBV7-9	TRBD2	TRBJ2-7	TGTGCCAGCAGCTTAGCCCTGGGACTAGCTAGGGAGCAGTACTTC	CASSLALGLAREQYF
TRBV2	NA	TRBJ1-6	TGTGCCAGCAACCGGGACACCAACTCCTATAATTCACCCCTCCACTTT	CASNRDTNSYNSPLHF
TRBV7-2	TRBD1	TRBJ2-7	TGTGCCAGCAGCTCGCGGACAGGGATGTACGAGCAGTACTTC	CASSSRTGMYEQYF
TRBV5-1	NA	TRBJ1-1	TGCGCCAGCAGCCCCCGAGAGGGAAGGGGGACTGAAGCTTTCTTT	CASSPREGRGTEAFF
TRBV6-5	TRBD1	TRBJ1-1	TGTGCCAGCAGTTCCTTAGCCCTACAGGGGCACACTGAAGCTTTCTTT	CASSSLALQGHTEAFF
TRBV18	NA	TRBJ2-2	TGTGCCAGCTCACCCTCGGTCCTGAGGGCCGGCACCGGGGAGCTGTTTTTT	CASSPSVLRAGTGELFF
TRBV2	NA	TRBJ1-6	TGTGCCAGCAGTGTCTCAGGGCCTAACTCCTATAATTCACCCCTCCACTTT	CASSVSGPNSYNSPLHF